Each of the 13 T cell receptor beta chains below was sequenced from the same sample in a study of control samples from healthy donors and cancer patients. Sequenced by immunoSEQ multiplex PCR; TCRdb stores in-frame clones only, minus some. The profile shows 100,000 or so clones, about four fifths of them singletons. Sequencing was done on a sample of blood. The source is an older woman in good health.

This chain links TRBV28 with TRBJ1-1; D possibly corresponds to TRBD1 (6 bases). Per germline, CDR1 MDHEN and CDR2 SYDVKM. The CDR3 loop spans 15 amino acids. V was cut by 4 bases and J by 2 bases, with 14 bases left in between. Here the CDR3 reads CASSSKTGRNTEAFF. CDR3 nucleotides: TGTGCCAGCAGTTCCAAGACAGGACGAAACACTGAAGCTTTCTTT.

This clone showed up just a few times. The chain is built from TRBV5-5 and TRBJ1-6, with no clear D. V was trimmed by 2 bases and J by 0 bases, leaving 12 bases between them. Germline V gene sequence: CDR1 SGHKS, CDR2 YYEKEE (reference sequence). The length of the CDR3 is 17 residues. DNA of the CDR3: TGTGCCAGCAGCTTAAGGCAAGACTTCTCCTATAATTCACCCCTCCACTTT. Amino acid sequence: CASSLRQDFSYNSPLHF.

In nucleotides, the CDR3 is TGTGCCAGTAGCGCGGGCCGAAGCACTGAAGCTTTCTTT. It encodes CASSAGRSTEAFF. The chain employs TRBV19 and TRBJ1-1; D is undetermined. V lost 6 bases and J lost 4, with 12 bases in between. CDR1 is LNHDA and CDR2 is SQIVND in the germline V gene (reference sequence). CDR3 length: 13 amino acids.

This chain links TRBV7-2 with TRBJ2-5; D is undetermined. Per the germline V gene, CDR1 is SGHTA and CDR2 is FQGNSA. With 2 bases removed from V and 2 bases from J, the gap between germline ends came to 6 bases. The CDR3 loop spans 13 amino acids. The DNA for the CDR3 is TGTGCCAGCAGCTTAAGGCTACAAGAGACCCAGTACTTC. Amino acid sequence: CASSLRLQETQYF. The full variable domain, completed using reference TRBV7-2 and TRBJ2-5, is GAGVSQSPSNKVTEKGKDVELRCDPISGHTALYWYRQSLGQGLEFLIYFQGNSAPDKSGLPSDRFSAERTGGSVSTLTIQRTQQEDSAVYLCASSLRLQETQYFGPGTRLLVL.

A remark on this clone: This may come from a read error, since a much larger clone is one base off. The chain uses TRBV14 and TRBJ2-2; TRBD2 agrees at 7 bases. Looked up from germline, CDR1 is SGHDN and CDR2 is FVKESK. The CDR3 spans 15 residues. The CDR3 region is CARSQRFGGAGELFF. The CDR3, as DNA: TGTGCCCGCAGCCAACGATTTGGGGGGGCCGGGGAGCTGTTTTTT.

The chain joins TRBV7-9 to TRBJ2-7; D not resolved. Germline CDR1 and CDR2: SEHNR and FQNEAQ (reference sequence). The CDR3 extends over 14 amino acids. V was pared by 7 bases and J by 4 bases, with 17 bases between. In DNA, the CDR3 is TGTGCCAGCACGGCCGGGTGGGGTTCTTACGAGCAGTACTTC. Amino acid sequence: CASTAGWGSYEQYF.

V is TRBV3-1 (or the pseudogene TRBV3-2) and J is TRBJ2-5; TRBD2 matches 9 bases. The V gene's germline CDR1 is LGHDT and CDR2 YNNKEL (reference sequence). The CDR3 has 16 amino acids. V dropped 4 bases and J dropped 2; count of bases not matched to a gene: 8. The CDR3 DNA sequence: TGTGCCAGCAGCCCCCGGCTAGCGGGGAATCAAGAGACCCAGTACTTC. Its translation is CASSPRLAGNQETQYF.

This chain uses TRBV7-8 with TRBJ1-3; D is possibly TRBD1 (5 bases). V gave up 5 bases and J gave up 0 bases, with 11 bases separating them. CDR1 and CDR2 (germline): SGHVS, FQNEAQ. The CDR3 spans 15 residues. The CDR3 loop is CASSLGLSSGNTIYF. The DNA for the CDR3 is TGTGCCAGCAGCCTGGGACTGAGCTCTGGAAACACCATATATTTT.

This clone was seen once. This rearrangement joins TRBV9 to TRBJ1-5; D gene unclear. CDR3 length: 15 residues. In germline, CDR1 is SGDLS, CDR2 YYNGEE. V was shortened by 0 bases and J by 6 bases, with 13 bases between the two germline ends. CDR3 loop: CASSVGGGVIQPQHF. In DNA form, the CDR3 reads TGTGCCAGCAGCGTAGGAGGTGGGGTGATTCAGCCCCAGCATTTT.

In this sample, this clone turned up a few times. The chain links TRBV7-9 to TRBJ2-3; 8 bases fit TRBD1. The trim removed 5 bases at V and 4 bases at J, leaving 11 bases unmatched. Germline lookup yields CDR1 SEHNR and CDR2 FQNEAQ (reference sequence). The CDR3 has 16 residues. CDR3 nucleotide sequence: TGTGCCAGCAGCCTCAACCAGGGGGCTATAGCAGATACGCAGTATTTT. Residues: CASSLNQGAIADTQYF.

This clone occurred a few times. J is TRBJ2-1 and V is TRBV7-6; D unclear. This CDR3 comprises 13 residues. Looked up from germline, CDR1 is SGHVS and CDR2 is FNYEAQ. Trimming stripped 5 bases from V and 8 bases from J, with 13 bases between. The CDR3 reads CASSPFFTDEQFF. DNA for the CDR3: TGTGCCAGCAGCCCATTCTTTACCGATGAGCAGTTCTTC.

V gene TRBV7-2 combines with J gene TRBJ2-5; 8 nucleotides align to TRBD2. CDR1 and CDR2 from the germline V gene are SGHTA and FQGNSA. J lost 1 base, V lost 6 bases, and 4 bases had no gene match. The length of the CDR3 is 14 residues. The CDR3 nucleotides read TGTGCCAGCAGAGGCGGGGGGATCCAAGAGACCCAGTACTTC. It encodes CASRGGGIQETQYF. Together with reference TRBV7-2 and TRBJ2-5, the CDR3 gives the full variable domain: GAGVSQSPSNKVTEKGKDVELRCDPISGHTALYWYRQSLGQGLEFLIYFQGNSAPDKSGLPSDRFSAERTGGSVSTLTIQRTQQEDSAVYLCASRGGGIQETQYFGPGTRLLVL.

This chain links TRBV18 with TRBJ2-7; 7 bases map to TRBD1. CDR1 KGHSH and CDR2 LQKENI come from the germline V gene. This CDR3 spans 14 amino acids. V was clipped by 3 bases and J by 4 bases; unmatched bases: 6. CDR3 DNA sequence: TGTGCCAGCTCACCCGGGACAGAAAAGTACGAGCAGTACTTC. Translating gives CASSPGTEKYEQYF. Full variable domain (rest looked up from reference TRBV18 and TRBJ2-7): NAGVMQNPRHLVRRRGQEARLRCSPMKGHSHVYWYRQLPEEGLKFMVYLQKENIIDESGMPKERFSAEFPKEGPSILRIQQVVRGDSAAYFCASSPGTEKYEQYFGPGTRLTVT.